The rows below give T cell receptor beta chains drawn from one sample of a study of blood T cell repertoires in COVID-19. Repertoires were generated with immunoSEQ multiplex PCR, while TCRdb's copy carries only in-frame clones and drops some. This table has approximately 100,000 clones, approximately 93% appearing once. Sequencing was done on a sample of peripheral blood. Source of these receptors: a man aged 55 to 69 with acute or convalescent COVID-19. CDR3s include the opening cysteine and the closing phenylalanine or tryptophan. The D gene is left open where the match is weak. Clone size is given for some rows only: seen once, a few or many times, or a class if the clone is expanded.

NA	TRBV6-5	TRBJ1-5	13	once	CASSYSRGQPQHF	TGTGCCAGCAGTTACTCGCGAGGTCAGCCCCAGCATTTT
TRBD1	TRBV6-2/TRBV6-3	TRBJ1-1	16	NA	CASSQTVGQGGTEAFF	TGTGCCAGCAGTCAAACCGTGGGACAGGGAGGCACTGAAGCTTTCTTT
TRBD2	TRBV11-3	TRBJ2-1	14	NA	CASRSGRGGDEQFF	TGTGCCAGCAGGAGCGGGAGGGGGGGCGATGAGCAGTTCTTC
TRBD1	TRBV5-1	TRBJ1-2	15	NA	CASSLRTGDFYGYTF	TGCGCCAGCAGCCTAAGGACAGGGGACTTCTATGGCTACACCTTC
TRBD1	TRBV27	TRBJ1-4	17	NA	CASSSAQDRATNEKLFF	TGTGCCAGCAGTTCCGCCCAGGACAGGGCAACTAATGAAAAACTGTTTTTT
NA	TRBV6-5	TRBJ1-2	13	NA	CASSYSGRRGYTF	TGTGCCAGCAGTTACTCGGGCCGACGGGGCTACACCTTC
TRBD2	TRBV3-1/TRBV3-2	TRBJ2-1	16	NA	CASRNLAGGGDNEQFF	TGTGCCAGCAGGAACTTAGCGGGAGGAGGGGACAATGAGCAGTTCTTC
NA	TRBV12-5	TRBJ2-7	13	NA	CASGLAPGYEQYF	TGTGCTAGTGGTTTGGCCCCCGGGTACGAGCAGTACTTC
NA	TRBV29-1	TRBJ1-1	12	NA	CSVEYRGTEAFF	TGCAGCGTTGAATACCGAGGCACTGAAGCTTTCTTT
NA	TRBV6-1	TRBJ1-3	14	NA	CASSEAALRNTIYF	TGTGCCAGCAGTGAAGCGGCTTTGCGAAACACCATATATTTT
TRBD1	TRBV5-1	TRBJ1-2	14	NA	CASSQPGQLYGYTF	TGCGCCAGCAGCCAACCGGGACAGCTCTATGGCTACACCTTC
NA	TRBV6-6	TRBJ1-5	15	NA	CASSYTAGPNQPQHF	TGTGCCAGCAGTTACACCGCGGGGCCCAATCAGCCCCAGCATTTT
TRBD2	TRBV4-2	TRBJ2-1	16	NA	CASSQDPGGPDNEQFF	TGTGCCAGCAGCCAAGACCCGGGAGGGCCCGACAATGAGCAGTTCTTC
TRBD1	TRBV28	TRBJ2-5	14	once	CASRPGTVQETQYF	TGTGCCAGCAGGCCCGGGACAGTCCAAGAGACCCAGTACTTC
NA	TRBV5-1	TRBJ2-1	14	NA	CASSLEQVYNEQFF	TGCGCCAGCAGCTTGGAGCAGGTATACAATGAGCAGTTCTTC
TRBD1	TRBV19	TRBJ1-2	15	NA	CASSIEQGAVYGYTF	TGTGCCAGTAGTATAGAACAGGGGGCGGTCTATGGCTACACCTTC
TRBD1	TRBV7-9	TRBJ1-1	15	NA	CASSPSGQINTEAFF	TGTGCCAGCAGCCCATCGGGACAGATAAACACTGAAGCTTTCTTT
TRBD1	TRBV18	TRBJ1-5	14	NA	CASSPGTGDQPQHF	TGTGCCAGCTCACCAGGGACAGGGGATCAGCCCCAGCATTTT
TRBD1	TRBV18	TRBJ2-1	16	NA	CASSPRGQGAGNEQFF	TGTGCCAGCTCACCCCGGGGACAGGGGGCCGGCAATGAGCAGTTCTTC
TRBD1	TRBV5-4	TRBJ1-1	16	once	CASSRKTGTGDTEAFF	TGTGCCAGCAGCCGTAAAACCGGGACAGGGGACACTGAAGCTTTCTTT